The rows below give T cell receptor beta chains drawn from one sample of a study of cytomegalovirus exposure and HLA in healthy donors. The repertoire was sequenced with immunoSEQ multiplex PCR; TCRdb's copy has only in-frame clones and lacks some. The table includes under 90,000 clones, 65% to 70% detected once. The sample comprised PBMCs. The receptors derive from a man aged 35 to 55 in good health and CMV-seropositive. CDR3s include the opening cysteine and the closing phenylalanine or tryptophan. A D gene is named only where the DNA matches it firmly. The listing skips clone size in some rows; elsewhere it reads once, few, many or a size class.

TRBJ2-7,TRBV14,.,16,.,CASSQETSFYSYEQYF,TGTGCCAGCAGCCAAGAAACTTCTTTCTACTCCTACGAGCAGTACTTC
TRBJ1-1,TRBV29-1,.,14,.,CSAGEGNMNTEAFF,TGCAGCGCCGGTGAGGGAAACATGAACACTGAAGCTTTCTTT
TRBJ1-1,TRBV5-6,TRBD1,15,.,CASSHRGRGNTEAFF,TGTGCCAGCAGCCACAGGGGGCGAGGGAACACTGAAGCTTTCTTT
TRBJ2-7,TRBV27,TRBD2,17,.,CASSTPGGSGSSYEQYF,TGTGCCAGCAGTACACCGGGCGGTAGCGGGAGTTCCTACGAGCAGTACTTC
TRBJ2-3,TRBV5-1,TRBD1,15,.,CASRYETGKVDTQYF,TGCGCCAGCCGCTACGAGACAGGGAAGGTAGATACGCAGTATTTT
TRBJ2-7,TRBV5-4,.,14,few,CASSLALPPYEQYF,TGTGCCAGCAGCTTGGCCCTTCCCCCCTACGAGCAGTACTTC
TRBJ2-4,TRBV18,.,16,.,CASSPPSRLDQGIQYF,TGTGCCAGCTCACCACCGTCCCGTTTGGACCAGGGCATTCAGTACTTC
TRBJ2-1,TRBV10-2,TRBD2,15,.,CASRLGTSGYNEQFF,TGCGCCAGCAGACTCGGGACTAGCGGGTACAATGAGCAGTTCTTC
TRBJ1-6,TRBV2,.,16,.,CASSENSRLYNSPLHF,TGTGCCAGCAGTGAGAACTCCCGGTTGTATAATTCACCCCTCCACTTT
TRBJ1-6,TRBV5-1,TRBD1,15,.,CASSLTQGENSPLHF,TGCGCCAGCAGCTTGACACAGGGGGAGAATTCACCCCTCCACTTT
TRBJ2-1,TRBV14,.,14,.,CASSRGGSYNEQFF,TGTGCCAGCAGTCGGGGAGGTTCCTACAATGAGCAGTTCTTC
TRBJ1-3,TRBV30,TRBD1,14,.,CAWSQGIAGNTIYF,TGTGCCTGGTCACAGGGGATCGCTGGAAACACCATATATTTT
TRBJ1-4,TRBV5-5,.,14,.,CASSPPQINEKLFF,TGTGCCAGCAGCCCCCCCCAGATTAATGAAAAACTGTTTTTT
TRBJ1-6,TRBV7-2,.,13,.,CASSLVANSPLHF,TGTGCCAGCAGCTTAGTAGCTAATTCACCCCTCCACTTT
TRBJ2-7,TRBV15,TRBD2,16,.,CATSTLAGDSYYEQYF,TGTGCCACCAGTACACTAGCGGGAGATTCGTACTACGAGCAGTACTTC
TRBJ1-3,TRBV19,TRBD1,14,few,CASGTGAAGNTIYF,TGTGCCAGTGGGACAGGGGCTGCTGGAAACACCATATATTTT
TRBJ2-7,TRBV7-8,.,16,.,CASSSQKAQGEYEQYF,TGTGCCAGCAGCTCACAGAAGGCACAGGGAGAGTACGAGCAGTACTTC
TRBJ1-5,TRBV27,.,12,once,CASSFTGQPQHF,TGTGCCAGCAGTTTCACCGGTCAGCCCCAGCATTTT
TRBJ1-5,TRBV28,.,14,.,CASTLIRGNQPQHF,TGTGCCAGCACTCTCATCAGGGGCAATCAGCCCCAGCATTTT
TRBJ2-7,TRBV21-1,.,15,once,CASRVGGEGPYEQYF,TGTGCCAGCCGAGTAGGGGGAGAGGGGCCCTACGAGCAGTACTTC
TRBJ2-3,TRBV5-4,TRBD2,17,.,CASSPPGLAGRSDTQYF,TGTGCCAGCAGCCCTCCGGGACTAGCGGGAAGATCAGATACGCAGTATTTT
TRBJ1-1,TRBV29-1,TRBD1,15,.,CSVTLSLTGDTEAFF,TGCAGCGTTACCCTCTCACTAACAGGGGACACTGAAGCTTTCTTT
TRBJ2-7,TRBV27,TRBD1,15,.,CASKVGQANSYEQYF,TGTGCCAGCAAGGTAGGACAGGCGAACTCCTACGAGCAGTACTTC
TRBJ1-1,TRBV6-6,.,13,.,CASSALRDTEAFF,TGTGCCAGCAGTGCCTTGAGGGACACTGAAGCTTTCTTT
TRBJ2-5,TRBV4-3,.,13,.,CASSQGRSETQYF,TGCGCCAGCAGCCAAGGGAGGTCAGAGACCCAGTACTTC
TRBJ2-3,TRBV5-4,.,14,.,CASSLGRHTDTQYF,TGTGCCAGCAGCTTGGGGAGGCACACAGATACGCAGTATTTT
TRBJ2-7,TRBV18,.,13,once,CASSPGTPYEQYF,TGTGCCAGCTCACCGGGGACACCGTACGAGCAGTACTTC
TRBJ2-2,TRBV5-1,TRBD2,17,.,CASSPDTSGGAPGELFF,TGCGCCAGCAGCCCCGACACTAGCGGGGGGGCACCCGGGGAGCTGTTTTTT
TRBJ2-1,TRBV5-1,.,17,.,CASSFIVGADSYNEQFF,TGCGCCAGCAGCTTTATAGTGGGGGCCGACTCCTACAATGAGCAGTTCTTC
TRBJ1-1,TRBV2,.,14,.,CASSATRLNTEAFF,TGTGCCAGCAGCGCGACACGGCTGAACACTGAAGCTTTCTTT
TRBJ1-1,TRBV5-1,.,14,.,CASSFGATNSEAFF,TGCGCCAGCAGCTTTGGGGCCACGAACAGTGAAGCTTTCTTT
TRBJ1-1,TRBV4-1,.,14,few,CASSQVGPPYRAFF,TGCGCCAGCAGCCAAGTCGGTCCTCCCTACCGAGCTTTCTTT
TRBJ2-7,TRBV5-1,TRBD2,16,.,CASSLEVLAGGREQYF,TGCGCCAGCAGCTTGGAGGTCCTAGCGGGAGGTCGAGAGCAGTACTTC
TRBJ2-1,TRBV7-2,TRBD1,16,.,CASRRKGTDFYNEQFF,TGTGCCAGCAGGCGGAAGGGGACAGACTTCTACAATGAGCAGTTCTTC
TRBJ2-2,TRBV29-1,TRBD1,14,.,CSVGEGQGNGELFF,TGCAGCGTTGGGGAGGGACAGGGGAACGGGGAGCTGTTTTTT
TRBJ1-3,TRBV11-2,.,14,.,CASSLRGKGNTIYF,TGTGCCAGCAGCTTAAGGGGGAAGGGAAACACCATATATTTT
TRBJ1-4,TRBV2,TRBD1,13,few,CASRGQANEKLFF,TGTGCCAGCAGGGGACAGGCTAATGAAAAACTGTTTTTT
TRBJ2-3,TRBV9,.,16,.,CASSVYSTPSTDTQYF,TGTGCCAGCAGCGTTTATAGCACCCCTAGCACAGATACGCAGTATTTT
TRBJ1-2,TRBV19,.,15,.,CASRQQREGIYGYTF,TGTGCCAGTAGGCAACAGCGGGAGGGTATCTATGGCTACACCTTC
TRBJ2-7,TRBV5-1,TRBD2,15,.,CASSLEPAGNVEQYF,TGCGCCAGCAGCTTGGAGCCAGCGGGAAATGTTGAGCAGTACTTC
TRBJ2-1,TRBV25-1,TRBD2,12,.,CASRGEKRELFF,TGTGCCAGCAGGGGGGAAAAGCGGGAGCTGTTCTTC
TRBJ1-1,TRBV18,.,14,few,CASSPLAANTEAFF,TGTGCCAGCTCACCATTGGCTGCGAACACTGAAGCTTTCTTT
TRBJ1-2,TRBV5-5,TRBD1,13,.,CASSLGQGDGYTF,TGTGCCAGCAGCTTGGGACAGGGTGACGGCTACACCTTC
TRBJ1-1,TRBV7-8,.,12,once,CASSFIRGEAFF,TGTGCCAGCAGCTTTATCCGGGGAGAAGCTTTCTTT
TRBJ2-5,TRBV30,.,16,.,CAWSNSRVGGQETQYF,TGTGCCTGGAGTAATTCGAGGGTAGGAGGCCAAGAGACCCAGTACTTC
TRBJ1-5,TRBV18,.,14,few,CASSPFPPDQPQHF,TGTGCCAGCTCACCTTTTCCCCCGGATCAGCCCCAGCATTTT
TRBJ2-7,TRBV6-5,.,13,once,CASTPPGLDEQYF,TGTGCCAGCACTCCCCCAGGGTTGGACGAGCAGTACTTC
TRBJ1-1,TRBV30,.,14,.,CAWSVGLPGSEAFF,TGTGCCTGGAGTGTAGGACTCCCCGGCTCTGAAGCTTTCTTT
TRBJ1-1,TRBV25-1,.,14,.,CASSERGGGTEAFF,TGTGCCAGCAGTGAGCGGGGAGGTGGCACTGAAGCTTTCTTT
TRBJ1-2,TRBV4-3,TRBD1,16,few,CASSQEPGNTGGGYTF,TGCGCCAGCAGCCAAGAACCGGGTAACACAGGGGGTGGCTACACCTTC
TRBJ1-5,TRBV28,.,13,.,CASSPRTDQPQHF,TGTGCCAGCAGTCCCCGGACTGATCAGCCCCAGCATTTT
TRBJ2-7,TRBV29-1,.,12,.,CSVARGAGEQYF,TGCAGCGTTGCTCGGGGGGCGGGCGAGCAGTACTTC
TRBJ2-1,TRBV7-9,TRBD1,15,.,CASSSRTGSYNEQFF,TGTGCCAGCAGTTCTAGGACAGGTTCCTACAATGAGCAGTTCTTC
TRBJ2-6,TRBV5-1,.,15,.,CASSLVASGANVLTF,TGCGCCAGCAGCTTGGTGGCCTCTGGGGCCAACGTCCTGACTTTC
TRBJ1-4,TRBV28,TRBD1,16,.,CASSSRPGQGSEKLFF,TGTGCCAGCAGCAGCCGCCCGGGACAGGGGTCTGAAAAACTGTTTTTT
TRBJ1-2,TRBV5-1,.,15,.,CASSPRIGANYGYTF,TGCGCCAGCAGCCCCCGTATCGGAGCTAACTATGGCTACACCTTC
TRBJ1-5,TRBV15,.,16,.,CATSRDLSQVDQPQHF,TGTGCCACCAGCAGAGATCTTTCCCAGGTTGATCAGCCCCAGCATTTT
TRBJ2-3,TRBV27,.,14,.,CASSLDWGTDTQYF,TGTGCCAGCAGTTTAGACTGGGGCACAGATACGCAGTATTTT
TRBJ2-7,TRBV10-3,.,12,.,CASGEVFYEQYF,TGTGCCTCCGGGGAGGTCTTTTACGAGCAGTACTTC